A single sample is the source of the 22 T cell receptor beta chains below, sequenced in a study of beta chain features in type 1 diabetes. The authors reverse transcribed all of the isolated RNA, so sequencing captured expressed TCRB transcripts. The assay was immunoSEQ multiplex PCR, and TCRdb's table has in-frame clones only and misses some. The sample yields a few hundred thousand clones, around a fifth seen once. Sequenced material: naive CD4+ T cells from blood. These receptors were obtained from a woman aged 18-29 years in good health.

This clone was observed a handful of times. The chain carries TRBV18 and TRBJ1-3; the match to TRBD1 covers 11 bases. The CDR3 loop spans 16 amino acids. The V gene end was trimmed by 4 bases and the J gene end by 2 bases; junction bases not matched to a gene: 4. CDR1 is KGHSH and CDR2 is LQKENI in the germline V gene. CDR3 residues: CASSLGQGATGNTIYF. The CDR3 region has the DNA TGTGCCAGCTCACTCGGACAGGGGGCGACTGGAAACACCATATATTTT.

The chain recombines TRBV4-1 with TRBJ2-2; weak D call: TRBD1 (6 bases). Germline CDR1 reads MGHRA; CDR2 reads YSYEKL. The CDR3 contains 18 residues. V was clipped by 6 bases and J by 3 bases, with 23 bases between them. The CDR3 sequence is CASSQGRVRVTDTGELFF. CDR3 coding DNA: TGCGCCAGCAGTCAGGGGCGGGTAAGGGTTACGGACACCGGGGAGCTGTTTTTT.

This clone came up a few times. This CDR3 is also generated by other DNA sequences in the sample. The chain joins TRBV4-2 to TRBJ1-2, with D perhaps matching TRBD1 (6 bases). V gave up 1 base and J gave up 3 bases, with 6 bases separating them. CDR3 length: 13 residues. Germline CDR1 is LGHNA and CDR2 is YNFKEQ. The CDR3 sequence is CASSQGQDYGYTF. Here the CDR3 DNA reads TGTGCCAGCAGCCAAGGACAGGACTATGGCTACACCTTC.

This clone has only a few counts. The gene calls are TRBV5-1 and TRBJ2-5, with 9 bases aligning to TRBD2. V was pared by 4 bases and J by 4 bases, with 2 bases of the junction left unmatched. This CDR3 is 13 amino acids long. Germline loops: CDR1 SGHRS, CDR2 YFSETQ. The CDR3 region is CASSLAGIETQYF. As DNA, the CDR3 is TGCGCCAGCAGCCTAGCGGGAATAGAGACCCAGTACTTC.

The V and J genes are TRBV15 and TRBJ2-5; tentative D call: TRBD2 (5 bases). CDR3 size: 15 residues. CDR1 and CDR2 (germline): LNHNV, YYDKDF (reference sequence). Trimming removed 0 bases from V and 4 bases from J, with 12 bases in between. The CDR3 nucleotides are TGTGCCACCAGCAGAGATCGTTTAGGAGGAGAGACCCAGTACTTC. Residues: CATSRDRLGGETQYF.

This sequence joins TRBV5-1 and TRBJ2-5, with D maybe TRBD2 (6 bases). This CDR3 has 16 amino acids. V was cut by 0 bases and J by 5 bases, with 17 bases left in between. Germline CDR1 is SGHRS and CDR2 is YFSETQ. This CDR3 reads CASSLESFWGDETQYF. CDR3 nucleotides: TGCGCCAGCAGCTTGGAAAGCTTTTGGGGGGACGAGACCCAGTACTTC. The full variable domain, in which reference TRBV5-1 and TRBJ2-5 provide the parts outside the CDR3, is KAGVTQTPRYLIKTRGQQVTLSCSPISGHRSVSWYQQTPGQGLQFLFEYFSETQRNKGNFPGRFSGRQFSNSRSEMNVSTLELGDSALYLCASSLESFWGDETQYFGPGTRLLVL.

DNA of the CDR3: TGTGCCAGCTCACCGGGCACAGAGAATGAAAAACTGTTTTTT. Protein sequence: CASSPGTENEKLFF. The rearrangement joins TRBV18 to TRBJ1-4, with D hard to call. Germline V gives CDR1 KGHSH, CDR2 LQKENI. Trimming removed 3 bases at V and 5 bases at J, with 10 bases between. CDR3 length: 14 residues.

The V call is TRBV5-1, the J call TRBJ2-2; tentative D call: TRBD2 (5 bases). Trimming took 0 bases from V and 7 from J, leaving 7 bases between them. The CDR3 runs to 13 residues. The germline V gene encodes CDR1 SGHRS and CDR2 YFSETQ. CDR3 residues: CASSLGADGELFF. The CDR3 DNA follows: TGCGCCAGCAGCTTGGGAGCGGACGGGGAGCTGTTTTTT.

The gene calls are TRBV29-1 and TRBJ2-7; a possible D gene is TRBD2 (6 bases). This CDR3 spans 12 amino acids. Trimming left V 4 bases short and J 2 bases short, with 9 bases between. CDR1 is SQVTM, CDR2 ANQGSEA, per germline. The CDR3 DNA reads as TGCAGCGTTGGGAGGGATCCCTACGAGCAGTACTTC. Residues: CSVGRDPYEQYF.

This clone was observed a few times. This rearrangement joins TRBV11-2 to TRBJ2-7, with a weak D call TRBD1 (6 bases). Germline loops: CDR1 SGHAT, CDR2 FQNNGV. Between the trimmed V and J ends, which lost 1 base and 1 base, there was a span of 11 bases. The CDR3 has 15 amino acids. Written as DNA, the CDR3 is TGTGCCAGCAGCTTAGGTACAGGGTTTTCCTACGAGCAGTACTTC. This translates into CASSLGTGFSYEQYF.

The chain combines TRBV18 with TRBJ1-6, with 7 nucleotides matching TRBD1. The germline V gene encodes CDR1 KGHSH and CDR2 LQKENI. The junction had 2 bases not matched to a gene; V was cut back by 5 bases and J by 4 bases. This CDR3 region has 14 residues. This CDR3 reads CASSRDSYNSPLHF. In nucleotides, the CDR3 is TGTGCCAGCTCAAGGGACAGTTATAATTCACCCCTCCACTTT.

This clone has just a few counts. V gene TRBV5-8 combines with J gene TRBJ2-7; TRBD1 is a possible D gene (5 bases). In germline, CDR1 is SGHTS, CDR2 YDEGEE. V lost 0 bases to trimming and J lost 7 bases, with 5 bases between them. The CDR3 consists of 11 residues. The CDR3 region is CASSLAGEQYF. The CDR3 DNA sequence: TGTGCCAGCAGCTTGGCAGGGGAGCAGTACTTC.

CDR3 sequence (DNA): TGTGCCAGCAGGGATCTAGCGGGAGTCTACGAGCAGTACTTC. It yields the protein CASRDLAGVYEQYF. V usage is TRBV28 and J usage is TRBJ2-7; 10 bases are a match to TRBD2. This CDR3 spans 14 amino acids. The germline V gene has CDR1 MDHEN and CDR2 SYDVKM. Trimming removed 6 bases from V and 3 bases from J; junction bases left unmatched: 5.

CDR3 region: CAWTDSLNSNQPQHF. In DNA form, the CDR3 reads TGTGCCTGGACGGACAGTCTTAATAGCAATCAGCCCCAGCATTTT. The J gene is TRBJ1-5, the V gene TRBV30, with D perhaps matching TRBD1 (6 bases). This CDR3 region has 15 residues. Germline assignment: CDR1 GTSNPN and CDR2 SVGIG (reference sequence). Trimming stripped 4 bases from V and 0 bases from J, with 13 bases between.

This chain links TRBV30 with TRBJ2-2; TRBD2 matches 7 bases. The CDR3 runs 13 residues. Germline CDR1 GTSNPN, CDR2 SVGIG (reference sequence). The CDR3 reads CALQREDTGELFF. The DNA of the CDR3 is TGTGCTCTCCAGCGGGAAGACACCGGGGAGCTGTTTTTT.

CDR3 in DNA: TGCGCCAGCAGCTTGGGCAGCGGGGGGACAGATACGCAGTATTTT. It is translated as CASSLGSGGTDTQYF. The genes are TRBV5-1 and TRBJ2-3; 9 positions agree with TRBD2. The CDR3 extends over 15 amino acids. Per germline, CDR1 SGHRS and CDR2 YFSETQ. Unmatched junction bases numbered 2, after V lost 0 bases and J lost 3 bases.

Of note for this clone: Additional DNA sequences in this sample encode the identical CDR3. J is TRBJ1-2 and V is TRBV6-5; the D is unclear. Deletions cut 4 bases from V and 5 bases from J, with 8 bases between. Germline CDR1 MNHEY, CDR2 SVGAGI. CDR3 length: 12 amino acids. The CDR3 spells CASSSGIYGYTF. In DNA, the CDR3 is TGTGCCAGCAGTTCGGGGATTTATGGCTACACCTTC.

This clone was seen more than once but under ten times. This chain links TRBV30 with TRBJ2-5, with 10 bases fitting TRBD1. Germline trimming cut 4 bases from V and 3 bases from J; bases unmatched to any gene: 5. CDR1 GTSNPN and CDR2 SVGIG come from the germline V gene (reference sequence). CDR3 length: 14 residues. Here the CDR3 reads CAWTGDRGKETQYF. For the CDR3, the DNA is TGTGCCTGGACAGGGGACAGGGGAAAAGAGACCCAGTACTTC.

Worth noting for this clone: The same CDR3 also results from other DNA sequences found in this sample. The chain couples TRBV15 to TRBJ1-2; D unclear. Germline V CDR1 and CDR2: LNHNV, YYDKDF (reference sequence). V lost 0 bases and J 2 bases, leaving 7 bases between the germline ends. The length of the CDR3 is 14 residues. In nucleotides, the CDR3 is TGTGCCACCAGCAGAGATGCCGGGAACTATGGCTACACCTTC. Amino acid sequence: CATSRDAGNYGYTF.

The V gene is TRBV18, the J gene TRBJ1-5, with TRBD1 as a possible D gene (6 bases). The germline V and J ends were trimmed by 6 bases and 0 bases, with 15 bases remaining between them. The germline V gene has CDR1 KGHSH and CDR2 LQKENI. This CDR3 is built from 16 residues. The DNA for the CDR3 is TGTGCCAGCTCGATGGGACATAGCTCTAGCAATCAGCCCCAGCATTTT. It codes for CASSMGHSSSNQPQHF.

This chain connects TRBV6-1 to TRBJ1-2, with 9 bases aligning to TRBD1. This CDR3 contains 15 residues. The germline CDR1 and CDR2 sequences are MNHNS and SASEGT. With 6 bases clipped from V and 7 bases from J, the junction kept 12 bases outside the gene matches. The CDR3 DNA sequence: TGTGCCAGCAGGGTAACCGGGACAGGGATTTCTGGCTACACCTTC. It specifies CASRVTGTGISGYTF.

This chain's CDR3 is CASSGGWGRGTGELFF. For the CDR3, the DNA is TGTGCCAGCAGTGGGGGGTGGGGGCGCGGAACCGGGGAGCTGTTTTTT. The V gene is TRBV25-1, the J gene TRBJ2-2, with TRBD1 as a possible D gene (6 bases). Trimming cost V 4 bases and J 5 bases, with 17 bases left between them. The CDR3 spans 16 residues. CDR1 is MGHDK and CDR2 is SYGVNS in the germline V gene.